Listed below are T cell receptor beta chains from one sample, sequenced in a study of cytomegalovirus exposure and HLA in healthy donors. Generated by immunoSEQ multiplex PCR, the TCRdb table keeps only in-frame clones and is missing some. The sample includes roughly 180,000 clones, over 65% of them seen just once. The sequencing input was PBMCs. The origin of the receptors is a man aged 18 to 35 in good health and CMV-seronegative. CDR3s include the opening cysteine and the closing phenylalanine or tryptophan. Fields, in order: J gene, clone size, V gene, D gene, CDR3 protein, CDR3 DNA. D genes are given only for firm matches. Not all rows give a size; the values are once, few, many and, for expanded clones, a class.

>TRBJ1-1|.|TRBV4-2|.
CASSQVTREGSEAFF
TGTGCCAGCAGCCAAGTCACCCGGGAGGGGTCTGAAGCTTTCTTT
>TRBJ2-7|.|TRBV4-1|TRBD2
CASSQFTSGRTIGEQYF
TGCGCCAGCAGCCAATTCACCAGCGGGAGGACGATCGGCGAGCAGTACTTC
>TRBJ1-4|.|TRBV14|.
CASSSDRTKLFF
TGTGCCAGCAGCAGTGACAGGACAAAACTGTTTTTT
>TRBJ2-5|few|TRBV18|.
CASSWEAGNQETQYF
TGTGCCAGCTCATGGGAGGCCGGGAATCAAGAGACCCAGTACTTC
>TRBJ2-3|.|TRBV5-1|TRBD2
CASSWGGVAATDTQYF
TGCGCCAGCAGCTGGGGGGGGGTAGCGGCAACAGATACGCAGTATTTT
>TRBJ1-1|.|TRBV10-2|.
CASSGDSQTLNTEAFF
TGCGCCAGCAGTGGGGACTCCCAGACACTGAACACTGAAGCTTTCTTT
>TRBJ1-2|.|TRBV19|TRBD1
CASSGAGGYSGYTF
TGTGCCAGTAGTGGCGCAGGGGGTTATTCTGGCTACACCTTC
>TRBJ1-1|.|TRBV9|.
CASTRALQGNMRAFF
TGTGCCAGCACCCGTGCGCTCCAGGGGAATATGCGAGCTTTCTTT
>TRBJ1-1|.|TRBV9|.
CASSVDPVGGMNTEAFF
TGTGCCAGCAGTGTAGATCCCGTGGGGGGTATGAACACTGAAGCTTTCTTT
>TRBJ1-5|.|TRBV19|TRBD1
CASTPDRGYQPQHF
TGTGCCAGCACACCGGACAGGGGTTATCAGCCCCAGCATTTT